The present T cell receptor (beta chain) was sequenced within a study of shared clonotypes between healthy human individuals. Study conclusions and caveats: With few donors, the genetic and exposure-history diversity represented was limited.

The assay was immunoSEQ multiplex PCR, and TCRdb's table has in-frame clones only and misses some. The sample shows a few million clones, roughly 92% of them seen only once. Germline V gene data show CDR1 as SEHNR and CDR2 as FQNEAQ (reference sequence). V gave up 6 bases and J gave up 0 bases, with 12 bases separating them. The length of the CDR3 is 15 residues. As for this clone: The antigen remains unidentified.

The sequence was obtained from a man between 18 and 29 years old in good health. Sequencing used naive CD4+ T cells sorted from blood. Specified subset: CD45RA+ positively selected. The rearrangement joins TRBV7-9 to TRBJ2-1, with D unclear. The CDR3 DNA reads TGTGCCAGCAGTTCTGGCTTGAGCTCCTACAATGAGCAGTTCTTC. The encoded protein is CASSSGLSSYNEQFF.